This T cell receptor beta chain was captured in a study of Ad26.COV2.S vaccination and SARS-CoV-2 variants. The study's findings and limits: Marked by substantial breadth, spike-specific CD8+ and CD4+ T cell responses were reportedly seen after vaccination. Spike-specific TCR breadth in vaccine recipients exceeded that seen in placebo recipients.

The repertoire was sequenced with immunoSEQ multiplex PCR; TCRdb's copy has only in-frame clones and lacks some. This table holds 240,000 or so clones, roughly 90% found once. The treatment is: 19 received Ad26.COV2.S at low or high dose, single or two shots; roughly five received placebo; per-sample allocation not given. Vaccine and placebo recipients were sampled on day 63 after the first injection. Within Boston, the person who donated was an adult of 18-55 years. Vaccination used an Ad26 vector expressing Wuhan-strain SARS-CoV-2 spike. Regarding this clone: Antigen unknown.

Unmatched junction bases numbered 5, after V lost 4 bases and J lost 3 bases. In germline, CDR1 is SGDLS, CDR2 YYNGEE. The CDR3 is made up of 14 amino acids. Specimen: peripheral blood, collected in a trial of Ad26.COV2.S vaccine versus placebo. The clonotype comes from a person between 18 and 59 years old who received the Ad26.COV2.S COVID-19 vaccine or a placebo. This chain connects TRBV9 to TRBJ2-7; 9 positions agree with TRBD2. The DNA of the CDR3 is TGTGCCAGCAGCCCAAGAGCGGGAGGCTACGAGCAGTACTTC. This translates into CASSPRAGGYEQYF.